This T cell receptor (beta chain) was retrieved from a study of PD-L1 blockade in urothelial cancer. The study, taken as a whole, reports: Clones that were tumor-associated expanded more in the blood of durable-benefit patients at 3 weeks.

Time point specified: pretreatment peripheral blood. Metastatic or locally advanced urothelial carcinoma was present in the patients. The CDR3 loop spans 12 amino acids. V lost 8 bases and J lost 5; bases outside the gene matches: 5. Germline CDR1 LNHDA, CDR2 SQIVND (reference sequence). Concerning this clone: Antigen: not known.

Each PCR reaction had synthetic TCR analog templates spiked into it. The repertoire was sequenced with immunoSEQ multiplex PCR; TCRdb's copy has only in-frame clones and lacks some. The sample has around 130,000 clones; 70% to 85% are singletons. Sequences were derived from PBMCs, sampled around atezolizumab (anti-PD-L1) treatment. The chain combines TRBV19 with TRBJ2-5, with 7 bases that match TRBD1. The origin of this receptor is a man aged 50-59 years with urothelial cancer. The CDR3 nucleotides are TGTGCCAGTTCGACAGGGTGGGAGACCCAGTACTTC. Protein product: CASSTGWETQYF.